The clone carrying this T cell receptor (beta chain) has only a few counts. The sample belongs to a study of blood T cell repertoires in COVID-19. Study at large: The cDNA or gDNA used as material had been derived from T cells, B-cell-depleted T cells, or PBMCs.

Sequencing was performed with immunoSEQ multiplex PCR; in TCRdb, only in-frame clones are kept and a portion is missing. The data contain hundreds of thousands of clones, around nine tenths of them singletons. Germline V gene data show CDR1 as SGHRS and CDR2 as YFSETQ. This CDR3 region has 14 residues. V gave up 4 bases and J gave up 2 bases, with 12 bases separating them. The sample consisted of peripheral blood. This receptor was obtained from a man between 70 and 80 years old with acute or convalescent COVID-19. V and J are TRBV5-1 and TRBJ2-5, with D maybe TRBD2 (5 bases). This chain's CDR3 is CASSLRGQQETQYF. The CDR3 coding sequence is TGCGCCAGCAGCCTGCGAGGGCAACAAGAGACCCAGTACTTC.